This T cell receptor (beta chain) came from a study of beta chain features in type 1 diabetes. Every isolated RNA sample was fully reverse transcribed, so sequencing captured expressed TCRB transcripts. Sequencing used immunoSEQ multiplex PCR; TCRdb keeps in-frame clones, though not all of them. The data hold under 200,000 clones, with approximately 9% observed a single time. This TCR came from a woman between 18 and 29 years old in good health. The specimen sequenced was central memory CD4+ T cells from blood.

CDR3: CASSETREVGEQYF. CDR3 sequence (DNA): TGTGCCAGCAGTGAAACTAGGGAAGTAGGCGAGCAGTACTTC. V gene TRBV2 combines with J gene TRBJ2-7; D might be TRBD2 (5 bases). The V and J ends lost 2 bases and 6 bases respectively, with 14 bases between them. From germline, CDR1 is SNHLY and CDR2 FYNNEI. CDR3 length: 14 amino acids.